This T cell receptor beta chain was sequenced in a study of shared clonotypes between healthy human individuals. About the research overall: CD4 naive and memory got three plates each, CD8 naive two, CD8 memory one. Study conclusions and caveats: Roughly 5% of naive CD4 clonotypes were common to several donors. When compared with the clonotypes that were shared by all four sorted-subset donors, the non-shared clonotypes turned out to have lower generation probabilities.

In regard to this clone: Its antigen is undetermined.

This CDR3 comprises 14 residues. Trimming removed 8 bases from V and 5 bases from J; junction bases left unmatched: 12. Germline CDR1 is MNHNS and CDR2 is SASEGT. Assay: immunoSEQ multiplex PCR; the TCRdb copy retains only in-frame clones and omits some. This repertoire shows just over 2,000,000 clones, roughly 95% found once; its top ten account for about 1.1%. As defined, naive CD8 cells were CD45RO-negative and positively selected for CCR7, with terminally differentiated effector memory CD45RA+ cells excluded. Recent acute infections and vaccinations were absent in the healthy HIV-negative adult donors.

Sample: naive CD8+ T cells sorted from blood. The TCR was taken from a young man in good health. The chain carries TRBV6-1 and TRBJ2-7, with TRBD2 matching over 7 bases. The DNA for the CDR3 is TGTGCCAGCTTTCCTCCGGGAGGAGTCGACGAGCAGTACTTC. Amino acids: CASFPPGGVDEQYF.